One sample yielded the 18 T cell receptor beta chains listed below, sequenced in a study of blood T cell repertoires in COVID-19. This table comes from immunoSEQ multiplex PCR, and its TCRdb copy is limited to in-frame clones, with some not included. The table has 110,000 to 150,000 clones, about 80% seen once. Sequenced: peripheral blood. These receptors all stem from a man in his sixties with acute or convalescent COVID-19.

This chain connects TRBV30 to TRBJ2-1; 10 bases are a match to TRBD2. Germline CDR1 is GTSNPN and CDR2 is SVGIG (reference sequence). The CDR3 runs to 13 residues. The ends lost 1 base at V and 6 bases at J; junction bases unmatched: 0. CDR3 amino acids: CAWSGLAGNEQFF. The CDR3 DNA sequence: TGTGCCTGGAGTGGACTAGCGGGCAATGAGCAGTTCTTC.

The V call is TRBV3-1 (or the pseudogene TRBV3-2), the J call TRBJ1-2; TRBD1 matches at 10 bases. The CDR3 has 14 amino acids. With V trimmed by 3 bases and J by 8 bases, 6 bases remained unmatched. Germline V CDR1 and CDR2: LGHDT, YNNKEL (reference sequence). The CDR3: CASSQGQGTLGYTF. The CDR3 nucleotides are TGTGCCAGCAGCCAGGGACAGGGGACGTTAGGCTACACCTTC.

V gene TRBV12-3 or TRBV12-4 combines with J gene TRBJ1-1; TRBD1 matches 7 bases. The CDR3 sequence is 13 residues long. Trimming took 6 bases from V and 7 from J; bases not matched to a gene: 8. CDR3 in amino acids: CASSHNRGGEAFF. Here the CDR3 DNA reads TGTGCCAGCAGCCACAACAGGGGAGGTGAAGCTTTCTTT.

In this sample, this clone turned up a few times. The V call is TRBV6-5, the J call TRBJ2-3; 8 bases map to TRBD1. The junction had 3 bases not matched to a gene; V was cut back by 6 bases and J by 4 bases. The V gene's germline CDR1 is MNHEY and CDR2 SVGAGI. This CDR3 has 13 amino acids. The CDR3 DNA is TGTGCCAGCAGGGACAGGGTATCAGATACGCAGTATTTT. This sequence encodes CASRDRVSDTQYF.

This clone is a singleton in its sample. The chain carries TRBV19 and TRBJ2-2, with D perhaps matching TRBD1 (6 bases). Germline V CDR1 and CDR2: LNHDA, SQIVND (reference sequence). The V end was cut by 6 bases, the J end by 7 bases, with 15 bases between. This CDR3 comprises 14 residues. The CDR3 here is CASRLQGQGGELFF. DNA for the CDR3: TGTGCCAGTAGATTGCAGGGGCAGGGCGGGGAGCTGTTTTTT.

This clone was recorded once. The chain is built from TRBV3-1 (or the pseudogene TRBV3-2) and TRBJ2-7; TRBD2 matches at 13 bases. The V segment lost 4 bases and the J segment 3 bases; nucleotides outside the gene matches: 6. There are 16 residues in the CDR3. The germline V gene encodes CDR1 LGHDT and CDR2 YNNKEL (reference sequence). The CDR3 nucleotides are TGTGCCAGCAGCCTGTCGGGACTAGCGGGACACTACGAGCAGTACTTC. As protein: CASSLSGLAGHYEQYF.

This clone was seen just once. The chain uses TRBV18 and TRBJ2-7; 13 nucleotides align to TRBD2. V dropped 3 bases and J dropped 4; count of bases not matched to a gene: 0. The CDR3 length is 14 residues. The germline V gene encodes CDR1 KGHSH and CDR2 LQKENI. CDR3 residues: CASSPGLAGYEQYF. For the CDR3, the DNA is TGTGCCAGCTCACCGGGACTAGCGGGATACGAGCAGTACTTC.

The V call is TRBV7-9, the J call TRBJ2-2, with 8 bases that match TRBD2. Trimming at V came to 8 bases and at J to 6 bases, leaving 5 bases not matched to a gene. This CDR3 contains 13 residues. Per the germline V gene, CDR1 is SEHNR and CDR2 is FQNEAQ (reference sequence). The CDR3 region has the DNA TGTGCCAGCTCCCGGACTAGCCCCGGGGAGCTGTTTTTT. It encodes CASSRTSPGELFF.

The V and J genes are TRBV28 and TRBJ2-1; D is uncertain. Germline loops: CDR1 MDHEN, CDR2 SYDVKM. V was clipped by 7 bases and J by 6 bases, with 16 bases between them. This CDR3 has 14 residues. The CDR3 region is CASISNLRFNEQFF. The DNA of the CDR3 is TGTGCCAGCATCTCAAACCTGAGATTCAATGAGCAGTTCTTC. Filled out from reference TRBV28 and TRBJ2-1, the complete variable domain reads DVKVTQSSRYLVKRTGEKVFLECVQDMDHENMFWYRQDPGLGLRLIYFSYDVKMKEKGDIPEGYSVSREKKERFSLILESASTNQTSMYLCASISNLRFNEQFFGPGTRLTVL.

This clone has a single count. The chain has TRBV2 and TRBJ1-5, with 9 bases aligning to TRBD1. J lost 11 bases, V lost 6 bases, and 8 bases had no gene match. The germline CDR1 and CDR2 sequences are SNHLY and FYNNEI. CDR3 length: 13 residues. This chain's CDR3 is CASSWGQGRAQHF. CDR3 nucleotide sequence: TGTGCCAGCAGCTGGGGACAGGGAAGGGCCCAGCATTTT.

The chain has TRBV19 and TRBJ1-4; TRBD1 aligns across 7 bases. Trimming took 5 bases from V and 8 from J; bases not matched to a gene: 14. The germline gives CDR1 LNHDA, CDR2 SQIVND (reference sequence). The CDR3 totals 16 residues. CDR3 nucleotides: TGTGCCAGTAGTCCGCCTGGTACAGGGGCTGAAGAAAAACTGTTTTTT. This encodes CASSPPGTGAEEKLFF.

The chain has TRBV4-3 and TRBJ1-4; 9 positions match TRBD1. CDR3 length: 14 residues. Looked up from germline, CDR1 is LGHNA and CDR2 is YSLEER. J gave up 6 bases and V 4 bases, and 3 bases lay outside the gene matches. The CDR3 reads CASSPGQGHEKLFF. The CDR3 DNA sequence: TGCGCCAGCAGCCCCGGACAGGGGCATGAAAAACTGTTTTTT.

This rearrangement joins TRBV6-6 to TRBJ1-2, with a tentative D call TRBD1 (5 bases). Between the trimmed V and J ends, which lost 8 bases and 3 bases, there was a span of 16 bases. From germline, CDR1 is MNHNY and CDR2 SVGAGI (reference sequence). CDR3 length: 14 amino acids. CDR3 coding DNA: TGTGCCAGCGCCCTGCCGGGACTTCACTATGGCTACACCTTC. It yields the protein CASALPGLHYGYTF.

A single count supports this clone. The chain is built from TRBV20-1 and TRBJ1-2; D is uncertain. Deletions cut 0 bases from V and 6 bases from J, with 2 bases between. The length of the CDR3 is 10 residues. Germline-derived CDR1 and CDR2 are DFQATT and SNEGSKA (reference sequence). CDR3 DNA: TGCAGTGCTAGAGATAATGGCTACACCTTC. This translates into CSARDNGYTF.

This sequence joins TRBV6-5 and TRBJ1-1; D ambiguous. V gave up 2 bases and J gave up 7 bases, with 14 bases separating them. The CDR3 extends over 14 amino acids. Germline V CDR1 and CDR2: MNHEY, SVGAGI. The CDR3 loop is CASSYVGVGDEAFF. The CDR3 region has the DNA TGTGCCAGCAGTTACGTCGGGGTTGGGGATGAAGCTTTCTTT.

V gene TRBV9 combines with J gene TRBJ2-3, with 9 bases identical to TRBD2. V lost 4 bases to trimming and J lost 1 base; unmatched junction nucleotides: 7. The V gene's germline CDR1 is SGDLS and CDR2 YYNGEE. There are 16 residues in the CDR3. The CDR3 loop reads CASSSSSGAGTDTQYF. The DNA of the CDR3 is TGTGCCAGCAGCTCTTCTAGCGGGGCAGGCACAGATACGCAGTATTTT. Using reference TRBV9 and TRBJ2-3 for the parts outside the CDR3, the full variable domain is DSGVTQTPKHLITATGQRVTLRCSPRSGDLSVYWYQQSLDQGLQFLIQYYNGEERAKGNILERFSAQQFPDLHSELNLSSLELGDSALYFCASSSSSGAGTDTQYFGPGTRLTVL.

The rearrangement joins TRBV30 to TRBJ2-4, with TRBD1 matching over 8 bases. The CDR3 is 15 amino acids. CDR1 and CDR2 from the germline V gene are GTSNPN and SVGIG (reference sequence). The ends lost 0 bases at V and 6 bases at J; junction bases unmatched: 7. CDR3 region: CAWSVRRGRLNIQYF. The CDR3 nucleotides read TGTGCCTGGAGTGTACGCAGGGGGCGGCTAAACATTCAGTACTTC.

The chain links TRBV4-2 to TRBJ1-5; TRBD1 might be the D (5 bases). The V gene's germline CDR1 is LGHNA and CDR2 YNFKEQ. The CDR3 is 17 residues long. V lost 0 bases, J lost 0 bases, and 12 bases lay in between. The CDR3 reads CASSQEARTNSNQPQHF. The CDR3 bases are TGTGCCAGCAGCCAAGAGGCGAGGACAAATAGCAATCAGCCCCAGCATTTT.